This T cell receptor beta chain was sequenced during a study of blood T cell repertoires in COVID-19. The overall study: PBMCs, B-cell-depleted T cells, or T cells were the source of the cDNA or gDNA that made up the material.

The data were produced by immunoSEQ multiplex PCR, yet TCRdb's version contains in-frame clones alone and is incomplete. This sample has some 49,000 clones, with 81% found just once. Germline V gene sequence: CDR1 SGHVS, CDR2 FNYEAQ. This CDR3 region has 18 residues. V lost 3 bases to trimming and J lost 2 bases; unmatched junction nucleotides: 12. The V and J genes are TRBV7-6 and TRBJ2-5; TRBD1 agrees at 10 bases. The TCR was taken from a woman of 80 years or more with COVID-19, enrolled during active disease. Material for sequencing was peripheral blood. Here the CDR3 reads CASSLGLPGQGTQETQYF. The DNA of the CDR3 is TGTGCCAGCAGCTTGGGATTGCCGGGACAGGGGACTCAAGAGACCCAGTACTTC. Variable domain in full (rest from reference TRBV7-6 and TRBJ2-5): GAGVSQSPRYKVTKRGQDVALRCDPISGHVSLYWYRQALGQGPEFLTYFNYEAQQDKSGLPNDRFSAERPEGSISTLTIQRTEQRDSAMYRCASSLGLPGQGTQETQYFGPGTRLLVL.